This T cell receptor (beta chain) derives from a study of shared clonotypes between healthy human individuals. Germline CDR1 reads ENHRY; CDR2 reads SYGVKD. The V end was cut by 5 bases, the J end by 4 bases, with 9 bases between. CDR3 size: 12 residues. Clones were sequenced by immunoSEQ multiplex PCR, and TCRdb holds only the in-frame ones, with some missing. The data contain 2 million to 2.5 million clones, about 95% of them singletons. Of note for this clone: Its antigen is undetermined.

Overall study findings and caveats: Memory subsets generally showed smaller estimated richness than naive subsets did. Generation probabilities of non-shared clonotypes were lower (relative to those shared by all four donors).

Selected positively for CCR7 and CD45RO-negative, naive CD8 cells excluded terminally differentiated effector memory CD45RA+ cells. Donors had no recently reported acute infections or vaccinations and were HIV-negative. The sample was naive CD8+ T cells sorted from blood. The origin of this receptor is a man aged 18 to 30 in good health. The chain carries TRBV10-3 and TRBJ2-7, with D hard to call. Here the CDR3 reads CAISNPGYEQYF. The CDR3 DNA is TGTGCCATCAGTAACCCAGGATACGAGCAGTACTTC.